This T cell receptor beta chain is from a study of blood T cell repertoires in COVID-19. Germline V gene data show CDR1 as SQVTM and CDR2 as ANQGSEA. This CDR3 is 12 amino acids long. Trimming removed 4 bases from V and 3 bases from J, with 7 bases in between. Sequenced by immunoSEQ multiplex PCR; TCRdb stores in-frame clones only, minus some. The repertoire has approximately 330,000 clones, 87% of them found once; the top ten carry 9.5% to 10%. The chain links TRBV29-1 to TRBJ1-5; D remains ambiguous. This sequence originates from a man aged 30 to 39 with COVID-19, enrolled during active disease. The sequenced sample consisted of peripheral blood. CDR3 loop: CSVGTFNQPQHF. The CDR3 DNA is TGCAGCGTTGGAACTTTCAATCAGCCCCAGCATTTT.